This TCR beta chain was captured in a study of chemoradiotherapy in HPV16-positive cancers (dated by TCRdb to the early 2020s). Regarding the research as a whole: Using functional T-cell assays on cells from a couple of HPV16-positive patients, the researchers defined candidate HPV-specific T-cell clones and common TCR motifs. TCR repertoires from 86 patients with HPV-related cancers were then used to track the candidate HPV-specific TCRs and motifs. The study set out to ask whether T-cell immunity against the HPV oncoproteins E6 and E7 changes over the course of chemoradiotherapy and whether that immunity affects survival.

The library was obtained by the immunoSEQ multiplex PCR assay. TCRdb carries this immuneACCESS record with in-frame sequences only. Its versions omit some clonotypes, under half of them owing to an unresolved V gene in the studies checked, with the rest unexplained. The sample table shows 4,500 or so clones, and 80% to 90% are seen once. The ten top clones hold approximately 4.3% of the sample. Repertoires were sampled multiple times during chemoradiotherapy, which allowed clonal expansion in the tumor microenvironment to be followed. General findings and caveats noted by the study authors: In HPV16-positive patients, expansion of HPV-responsive T cells during chemoradiotherapy was associated with improved recurrence-free survival. Expansion of candidate HPV-specific clones and E7-related TCR motifs was observed in the tumor microenvironment during treatment, whereas no such expansion was observed for non-HPV-specific T cells. The survival association was reported for HPV16-positive patients, and the functional definition of HPV-specific T cells was derived from only two HPV16-positive patients.

Comment on this clone: The antigen it recognizes is unknown. No much larger clone is present one base from it, and per-base qualities are unavailable.

The germline V gene gives CDR1 as SGHDT and CDR2 as YYEEEE. The CDR3, cysteine through phenylalanine, is 16 amino acids long. Only the CDR3 part of the read is kept: 48 bases, read in frame from the first base. Germline trimming: 4 bases from V, 2 bases from J; junction bases outside gene matches: 11. This sequence uses TRBV5-6 and TRBJ2-7, with TRBD1 identical over 8 junction bases. This clonotype was obtained from a human donor with HPV-associated anogenital cancer. The source was tumor tissue, collected from a patient who underwent chemoradiotherapy. The DNA sequence is as follows: TGTGCCAGCAGCACTTCCGGGACAGGATTTACCTACGAGCAGTACTTC. This yields the protein CASSTSGTGFTYEQYF.